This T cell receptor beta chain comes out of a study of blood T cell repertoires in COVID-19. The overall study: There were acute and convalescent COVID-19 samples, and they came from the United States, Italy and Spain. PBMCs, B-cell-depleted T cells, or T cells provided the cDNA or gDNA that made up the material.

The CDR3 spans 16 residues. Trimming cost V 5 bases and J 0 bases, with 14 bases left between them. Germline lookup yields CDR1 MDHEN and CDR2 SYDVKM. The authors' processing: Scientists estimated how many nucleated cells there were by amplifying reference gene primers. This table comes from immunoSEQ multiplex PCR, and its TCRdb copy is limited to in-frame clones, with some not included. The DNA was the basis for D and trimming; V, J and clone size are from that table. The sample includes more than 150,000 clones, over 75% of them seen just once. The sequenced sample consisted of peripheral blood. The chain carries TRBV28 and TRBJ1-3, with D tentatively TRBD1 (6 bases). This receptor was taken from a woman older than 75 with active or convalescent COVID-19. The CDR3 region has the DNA TGTGCCAGCAGTCTACATCGGACAGCCTCTGGAAACACCATATATTTT. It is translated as CASSLHRTASGNTIYF.